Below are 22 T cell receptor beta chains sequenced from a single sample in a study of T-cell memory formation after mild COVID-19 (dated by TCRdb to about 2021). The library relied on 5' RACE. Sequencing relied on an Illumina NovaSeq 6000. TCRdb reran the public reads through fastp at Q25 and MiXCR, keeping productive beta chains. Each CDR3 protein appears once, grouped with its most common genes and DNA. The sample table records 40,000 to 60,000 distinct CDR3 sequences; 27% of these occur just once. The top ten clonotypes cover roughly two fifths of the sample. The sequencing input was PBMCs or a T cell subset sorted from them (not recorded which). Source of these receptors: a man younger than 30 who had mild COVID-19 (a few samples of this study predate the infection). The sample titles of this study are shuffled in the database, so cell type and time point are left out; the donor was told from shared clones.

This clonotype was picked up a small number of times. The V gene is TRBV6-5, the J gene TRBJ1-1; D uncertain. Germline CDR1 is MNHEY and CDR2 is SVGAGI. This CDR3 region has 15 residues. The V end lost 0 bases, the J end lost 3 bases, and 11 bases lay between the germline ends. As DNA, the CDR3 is TGTGCCAGCAGTTACTCGAGACCCTCGGACACTGAAGCTTTCTTT. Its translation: CASSYSRPSDTEAFF.

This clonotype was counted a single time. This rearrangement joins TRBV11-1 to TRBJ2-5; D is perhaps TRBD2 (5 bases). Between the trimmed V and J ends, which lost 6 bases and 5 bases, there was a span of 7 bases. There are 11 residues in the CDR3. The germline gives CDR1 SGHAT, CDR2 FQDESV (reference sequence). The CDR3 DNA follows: TGTGCCAGCAGGAGGGCTGAGACCCAGTACTTC. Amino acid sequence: CASRRAETQYF.

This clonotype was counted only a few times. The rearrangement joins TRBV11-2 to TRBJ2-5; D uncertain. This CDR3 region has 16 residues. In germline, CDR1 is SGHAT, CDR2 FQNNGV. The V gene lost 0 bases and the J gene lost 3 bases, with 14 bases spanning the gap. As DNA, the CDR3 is TGTGCCAGCAGCTTAGAAAGGAGCGCCAAAAAAGAGACCCAGTACTTC. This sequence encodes CASSLERSAKKETQYF.

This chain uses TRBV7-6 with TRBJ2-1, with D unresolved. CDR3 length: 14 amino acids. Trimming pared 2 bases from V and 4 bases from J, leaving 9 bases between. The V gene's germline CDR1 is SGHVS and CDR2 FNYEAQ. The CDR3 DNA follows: TGTGCCAGCAGCTTACTCGGGCCATACAATGAGCAGTTCTTC. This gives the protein CASSLLGPYNEQFF.

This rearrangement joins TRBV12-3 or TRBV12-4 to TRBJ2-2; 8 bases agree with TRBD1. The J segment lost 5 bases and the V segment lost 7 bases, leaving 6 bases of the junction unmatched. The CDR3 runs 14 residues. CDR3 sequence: CASTSGQGTGELFF. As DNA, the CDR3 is TGTGCCAGCACCTCCGGACAGGGAACCGGGGAGCTGTTTTTT.

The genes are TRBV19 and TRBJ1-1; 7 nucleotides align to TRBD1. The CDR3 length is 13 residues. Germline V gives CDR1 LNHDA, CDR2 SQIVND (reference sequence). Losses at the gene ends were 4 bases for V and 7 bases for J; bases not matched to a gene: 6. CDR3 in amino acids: CASSTDRMREAFF. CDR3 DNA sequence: TGTGCCAGTAGTACGGACAGGATGCGTGAAGCTTTCTTT.

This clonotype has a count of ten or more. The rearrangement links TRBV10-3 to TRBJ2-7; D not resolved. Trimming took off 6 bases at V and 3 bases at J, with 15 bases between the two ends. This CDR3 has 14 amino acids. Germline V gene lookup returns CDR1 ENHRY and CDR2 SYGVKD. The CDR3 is CAIRSGVAGYEQYV. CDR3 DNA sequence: TGTGCCATCAGATCTGGAGTTGCCGGCTACGAGCAGTACGTC.

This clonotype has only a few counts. The CDR3, as DNA: TGTGCCAGCAGCCCCCAGGGGATGGATTCACCCCTCCACTTT. Translation: CASSPQGMDSPLHF. The chain uses TRBV12-3 or TRBV12-4 and TRBJ1-6; tentatively, D is TRBD1 (6 bases). This CDR3 region has 14 residues. Trimming removed 6 bases from V and 8 bases from J, with 14 bases in between.

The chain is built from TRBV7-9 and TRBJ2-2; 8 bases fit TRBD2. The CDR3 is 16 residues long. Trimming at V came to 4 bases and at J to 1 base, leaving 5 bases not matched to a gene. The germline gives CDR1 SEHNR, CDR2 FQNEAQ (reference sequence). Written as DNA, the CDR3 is TGTGCCAGCAGCTCGTCTAGCGGGTTGAACACCGGGGAGCTGTTTTTT. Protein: CASSSSSGLNTGELFF.

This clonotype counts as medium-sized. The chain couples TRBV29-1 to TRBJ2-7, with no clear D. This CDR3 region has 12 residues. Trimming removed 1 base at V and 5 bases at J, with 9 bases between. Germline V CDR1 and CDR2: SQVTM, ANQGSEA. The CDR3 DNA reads TGCAGCGTTGAAGTTCGGGCAGACGAGCAGTACTTC. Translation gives CSVEVRADEQYF.

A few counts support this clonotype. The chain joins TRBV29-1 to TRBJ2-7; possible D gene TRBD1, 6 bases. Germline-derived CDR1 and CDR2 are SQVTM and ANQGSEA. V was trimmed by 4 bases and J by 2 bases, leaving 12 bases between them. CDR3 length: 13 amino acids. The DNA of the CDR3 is TGCAGCGTTGTTTCAGGGGACCCCTACGAGCAGTACTTC. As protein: CSVVSGDPYEQYF.

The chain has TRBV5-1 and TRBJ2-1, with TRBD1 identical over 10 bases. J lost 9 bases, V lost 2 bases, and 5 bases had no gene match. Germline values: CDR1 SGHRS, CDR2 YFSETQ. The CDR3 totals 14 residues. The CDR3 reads CASSLRQGASEQFF. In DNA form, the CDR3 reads TGCGCCAGCAGCTTACGACAGGGGGCGAGTGAGCAGTTCTTC.

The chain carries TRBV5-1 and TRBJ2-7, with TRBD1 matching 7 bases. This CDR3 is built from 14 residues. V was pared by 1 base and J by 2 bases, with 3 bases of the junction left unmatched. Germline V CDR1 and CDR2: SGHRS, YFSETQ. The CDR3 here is CASSLMTGPYEQYV. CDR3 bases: TGCGCCAGCAGCTTGATGACAGGGCCCTACGAGCAGTACGTC.

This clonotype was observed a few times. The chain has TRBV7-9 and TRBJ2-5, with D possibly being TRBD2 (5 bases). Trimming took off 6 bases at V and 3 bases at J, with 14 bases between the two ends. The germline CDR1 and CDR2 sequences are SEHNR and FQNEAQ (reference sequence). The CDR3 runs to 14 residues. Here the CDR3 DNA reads TGTGCCAGCAGTTACACCGGGATCAAAGAGACCCAGTACTTC. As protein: CASSYTGIKETQYF.

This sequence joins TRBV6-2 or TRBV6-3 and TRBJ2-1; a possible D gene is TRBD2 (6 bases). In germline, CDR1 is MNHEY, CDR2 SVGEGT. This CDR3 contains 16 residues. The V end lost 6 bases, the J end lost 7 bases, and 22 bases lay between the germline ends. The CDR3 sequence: CASSRARVGGTNEQFF. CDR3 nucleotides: TGTGCCAGCAGCAGGGCCCGTGTGGGGGGAACGAATGAGCAGTTCTTC.

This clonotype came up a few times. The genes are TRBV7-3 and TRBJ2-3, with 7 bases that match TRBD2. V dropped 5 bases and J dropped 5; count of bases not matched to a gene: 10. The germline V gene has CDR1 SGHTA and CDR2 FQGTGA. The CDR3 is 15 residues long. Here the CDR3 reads CASSLLGSGGDTQYF. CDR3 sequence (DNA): TGTGCCAGCAGCCTTCTCGGGTCGGGGGGAGATACGCAGTATTTT.

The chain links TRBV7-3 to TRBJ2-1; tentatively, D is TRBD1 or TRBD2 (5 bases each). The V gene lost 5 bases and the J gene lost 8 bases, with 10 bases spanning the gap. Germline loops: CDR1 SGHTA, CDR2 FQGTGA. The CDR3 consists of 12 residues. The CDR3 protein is CASSLSGHEQFF. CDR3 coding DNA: TGTGCCAGCAGCCTCTCGGGGCATGAGCAGTTCTTC. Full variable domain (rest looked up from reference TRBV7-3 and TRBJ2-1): GAGVSQTPSNKVTEKGKYVELRCDPISGHTALYWYRQSLGQGPEFLIYFQGTGAADDSGLPNDRFFAVRPEGSVSTLKIQRTERGDSAVYLCASSLSGHEQFFGPGTRLTVL.

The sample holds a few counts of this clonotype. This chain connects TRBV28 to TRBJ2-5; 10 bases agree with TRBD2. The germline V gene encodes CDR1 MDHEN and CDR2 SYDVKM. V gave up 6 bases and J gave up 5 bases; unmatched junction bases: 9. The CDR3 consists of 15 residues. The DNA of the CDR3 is TGTGCCAGCAGACCACTAGCGGGGAACGGTGAGACCCAGTACTTC. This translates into CASRPLAGNGETQYF. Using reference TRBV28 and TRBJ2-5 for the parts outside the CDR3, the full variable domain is DVKVTQSSRYLVKRTGEKVFLECVQDMDHENMFWYRQDPGLGLRLIYFSYDVKMKEKGDIPEGYSVSREKKERFSLILESASTNQTSMYLCASRPLAGNGETQYFGPGTRLLVL.

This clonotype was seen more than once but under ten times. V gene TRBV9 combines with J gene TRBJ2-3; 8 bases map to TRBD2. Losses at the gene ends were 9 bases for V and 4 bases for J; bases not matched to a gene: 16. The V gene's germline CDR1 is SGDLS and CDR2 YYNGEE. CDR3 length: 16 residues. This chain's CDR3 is CATSPHGGGLADTQYF. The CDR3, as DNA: TGTGCCACCTCTCCCCACGGGGGGGGGCTCGCAGATACGCAGTATTTT.

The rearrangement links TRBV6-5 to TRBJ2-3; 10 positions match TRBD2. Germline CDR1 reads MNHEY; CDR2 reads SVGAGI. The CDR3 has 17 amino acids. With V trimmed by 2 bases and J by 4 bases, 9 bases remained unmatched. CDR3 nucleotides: TGTGCCAGCAGTTACCGCCCTAGCGGGGGTTCACCAGATACGCAGTATTTT. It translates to CASSYRPSGGSPDTQYF.

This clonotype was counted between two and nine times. For the CDR3, the DNA is TGTGCCAGCAGCTTTGGTAGAAACATTCAGTACTTC. Its translation: CASSFGRNIQYF. The V call is TRBV7-2, the J call TRBJ2-4; D is unresolved. Trimming removed 3 bases from V and 6 bases from J, with 6 bases in between. The CDR3 runs to 12 residues. Germline CDR1 reads SGHTA; CDR2 reads FQGNSA. The full variable domain, its missing parts supplied by reference TRBV7-2 and TRBJ2-4, is GAGVSQSPSNKVTEKGKDVELRCDPISGHTALYWYRQSLGQGLEFLIYFQGNSAPDKSGLPSDRFSAERTGGSVSTLTIQRTQQEDSAVYLCASSFGRNIQYFGAGTRLSVL.

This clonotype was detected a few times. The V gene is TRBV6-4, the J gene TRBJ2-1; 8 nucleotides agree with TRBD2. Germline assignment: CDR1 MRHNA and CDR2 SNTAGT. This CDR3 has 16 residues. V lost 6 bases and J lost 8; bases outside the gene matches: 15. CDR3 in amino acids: CASRRGGSGKDDEQFF. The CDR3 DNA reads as TGTGCCAGCAGACGGGGGGGTAGCGGCAAAGACGATGAGCAGTTCTTC.